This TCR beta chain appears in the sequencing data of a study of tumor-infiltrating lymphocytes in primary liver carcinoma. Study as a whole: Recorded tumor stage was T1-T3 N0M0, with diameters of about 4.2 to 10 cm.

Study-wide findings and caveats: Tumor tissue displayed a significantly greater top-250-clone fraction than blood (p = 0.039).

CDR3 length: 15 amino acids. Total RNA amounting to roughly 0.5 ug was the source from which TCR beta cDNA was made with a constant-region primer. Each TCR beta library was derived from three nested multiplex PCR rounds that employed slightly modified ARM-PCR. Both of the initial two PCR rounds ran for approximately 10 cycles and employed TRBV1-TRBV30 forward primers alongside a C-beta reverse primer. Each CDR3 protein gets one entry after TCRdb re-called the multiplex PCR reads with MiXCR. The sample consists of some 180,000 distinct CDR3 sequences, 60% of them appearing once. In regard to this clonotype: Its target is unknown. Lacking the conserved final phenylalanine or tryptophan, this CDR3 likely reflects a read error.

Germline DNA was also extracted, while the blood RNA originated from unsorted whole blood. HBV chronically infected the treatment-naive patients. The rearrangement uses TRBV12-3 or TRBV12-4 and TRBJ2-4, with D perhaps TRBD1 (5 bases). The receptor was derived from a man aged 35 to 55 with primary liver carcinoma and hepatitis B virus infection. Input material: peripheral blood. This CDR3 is CAISLWGGAKNIQYL. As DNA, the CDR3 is TGTGCCATCAGTTTATGGGGCGGTGCCAAAAACATTCAGTACCTC.